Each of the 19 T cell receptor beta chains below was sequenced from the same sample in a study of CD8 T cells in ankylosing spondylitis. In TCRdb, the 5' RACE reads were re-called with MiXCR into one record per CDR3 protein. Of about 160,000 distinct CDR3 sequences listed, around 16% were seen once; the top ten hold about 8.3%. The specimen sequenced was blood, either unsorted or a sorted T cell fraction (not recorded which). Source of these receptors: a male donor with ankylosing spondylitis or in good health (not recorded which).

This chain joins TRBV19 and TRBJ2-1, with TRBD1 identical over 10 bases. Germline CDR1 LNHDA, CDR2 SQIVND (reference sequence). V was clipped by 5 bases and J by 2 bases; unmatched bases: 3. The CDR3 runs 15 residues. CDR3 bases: TGTGCCAGTAGTGCCGGGACAGGGGCCTACAATGAGCAGTTCTTC. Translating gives CASSAGTGAYNEQFF.

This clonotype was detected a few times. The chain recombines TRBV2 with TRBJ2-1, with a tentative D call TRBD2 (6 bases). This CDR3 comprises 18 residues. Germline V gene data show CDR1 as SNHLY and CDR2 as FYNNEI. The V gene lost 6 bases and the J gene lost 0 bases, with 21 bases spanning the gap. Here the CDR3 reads CASRTGVISEISYNEQFF. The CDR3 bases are TGTGCCAGCAGGACGGGGGTAATTAGCGAAATCTCCTACAATGAGCAGTTCTTC. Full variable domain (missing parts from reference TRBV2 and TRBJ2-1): EPEVTQTPSHQVTQMGQEVILRCVPISNHLYFYWYRQILGQKVEFLVSFYNNEISEKSEIFDDQFSVERPDGSNFTLKIRSTKLEDSAMYFCASRTGVISEISYNEQFFGPGTRLTVL.

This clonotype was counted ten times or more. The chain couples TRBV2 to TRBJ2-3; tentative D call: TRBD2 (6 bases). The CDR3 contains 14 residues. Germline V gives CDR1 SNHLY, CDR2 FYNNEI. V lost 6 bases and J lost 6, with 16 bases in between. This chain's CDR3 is CASRSGDVRDTQYF. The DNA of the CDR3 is TGTGCCAGCAGGTCGGGAGACGTTCGGGATACGCAGTATTTT.

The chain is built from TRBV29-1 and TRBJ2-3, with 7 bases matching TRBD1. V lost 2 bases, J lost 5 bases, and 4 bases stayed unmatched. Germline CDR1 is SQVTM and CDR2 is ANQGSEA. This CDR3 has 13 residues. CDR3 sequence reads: CSVERGRGDTQYF. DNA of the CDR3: TGCAGCGTTGAAAGGGGGCGCGGAGATACGCAGTATTTT.

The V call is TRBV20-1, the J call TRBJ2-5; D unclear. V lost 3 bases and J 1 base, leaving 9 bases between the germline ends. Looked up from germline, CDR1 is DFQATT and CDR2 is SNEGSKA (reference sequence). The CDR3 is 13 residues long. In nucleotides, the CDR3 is TGCAGTGCTAGGTTGAACCTCCAAGAGACCCAGTACTTC. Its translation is CSARLNLQETQYF.

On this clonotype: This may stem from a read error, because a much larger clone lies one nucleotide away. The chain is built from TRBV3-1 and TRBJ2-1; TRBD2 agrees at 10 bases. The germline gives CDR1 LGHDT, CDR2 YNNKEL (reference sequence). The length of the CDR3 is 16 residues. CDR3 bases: TGTGCCAGCAGCCTAGCGAGCGGGAGGGCCAACAAAGAGCAGTTCTTC. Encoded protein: CASSLASGRANKEQFF.

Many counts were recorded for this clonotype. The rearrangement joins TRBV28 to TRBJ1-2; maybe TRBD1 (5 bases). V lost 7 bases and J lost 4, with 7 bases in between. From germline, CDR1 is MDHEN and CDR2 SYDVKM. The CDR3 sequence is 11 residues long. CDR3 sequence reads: CASTGLYGYTF. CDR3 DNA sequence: TGTGCCAGCACAGGGCTCTATGGCTACACCTTC.

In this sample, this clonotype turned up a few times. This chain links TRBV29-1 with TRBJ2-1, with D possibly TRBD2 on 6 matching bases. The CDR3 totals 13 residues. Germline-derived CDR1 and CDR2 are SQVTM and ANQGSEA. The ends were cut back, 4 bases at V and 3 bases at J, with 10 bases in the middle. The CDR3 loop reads CSVVHGSYNEQFF. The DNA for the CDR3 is TGCAGCGTTGTACACGGGAGCTACAATGAGCAGTTCTTC.

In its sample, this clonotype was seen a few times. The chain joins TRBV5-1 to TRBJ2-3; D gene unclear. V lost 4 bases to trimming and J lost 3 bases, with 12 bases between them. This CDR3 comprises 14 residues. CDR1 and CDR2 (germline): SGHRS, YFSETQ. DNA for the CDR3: TGCGCCAGCAGCATGGAGAGATCTACAGATACGCAGTATTTT. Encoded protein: CASSMERSTDTQYF.

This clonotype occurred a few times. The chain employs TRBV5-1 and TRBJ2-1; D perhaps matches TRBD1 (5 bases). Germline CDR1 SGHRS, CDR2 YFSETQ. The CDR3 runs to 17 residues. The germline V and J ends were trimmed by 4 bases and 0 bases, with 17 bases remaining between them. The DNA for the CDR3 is TGCGCCAGCAGCCCTGGGTTGAGGCAGGGCTCCTACAATGAGCAGTTCTTC. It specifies CASSPGLRQGSYNEQFF.

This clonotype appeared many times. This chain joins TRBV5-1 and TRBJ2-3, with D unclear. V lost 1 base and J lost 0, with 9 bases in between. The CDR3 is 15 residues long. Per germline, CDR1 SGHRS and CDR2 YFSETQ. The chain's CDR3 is CASSLRATSTDTQYF. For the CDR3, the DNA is TGCGCCAGCAGCTTGCGGGCTACTAGCACAGATACGCAGTATTTT.

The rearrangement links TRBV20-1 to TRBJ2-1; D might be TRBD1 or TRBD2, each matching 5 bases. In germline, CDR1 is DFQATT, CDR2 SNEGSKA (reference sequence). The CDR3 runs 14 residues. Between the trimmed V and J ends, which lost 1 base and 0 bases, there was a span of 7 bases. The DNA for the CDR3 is TGCAGTGCTAGAGGGGGGAGCTCCTACAATGAGCAGTTCTTC. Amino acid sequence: CSARGGSSYNEQFF.

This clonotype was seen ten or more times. CDR3 sequence reads: CALDPGGREGTEAFF. CDR3 in DNA: TGTGCCTTAGACCCGGGCGGCAGGGAAGGCACTGAAGCTTTCTTT. The rearrangement joins TRBV28 to TRBJ1-1; D is perhaps TRBD1 (5 bases). CDR3 size: 15 residues. V shed 11 bases and J shed 4 bases, with 23 bases lying between them. Germline V gene data show CDR1 as MDHEN and CDR2 as SYDVKM.

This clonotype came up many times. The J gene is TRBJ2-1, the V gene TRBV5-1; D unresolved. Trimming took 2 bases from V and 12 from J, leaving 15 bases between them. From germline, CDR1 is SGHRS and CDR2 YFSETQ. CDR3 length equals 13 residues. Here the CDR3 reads CASSFYSARWQFF. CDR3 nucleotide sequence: TGCGCCAGCAGCTTCTACTCCGCTAGGTGGCAGTTCTTC.

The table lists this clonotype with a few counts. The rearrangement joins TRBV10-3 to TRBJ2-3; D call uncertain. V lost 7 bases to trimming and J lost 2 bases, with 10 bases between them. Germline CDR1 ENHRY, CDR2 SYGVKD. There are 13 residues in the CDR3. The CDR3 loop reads CAIMTTDTDTQYF. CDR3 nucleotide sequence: TGTGCCATCATGACAACCGACACAGATACGCAGTATTTT.

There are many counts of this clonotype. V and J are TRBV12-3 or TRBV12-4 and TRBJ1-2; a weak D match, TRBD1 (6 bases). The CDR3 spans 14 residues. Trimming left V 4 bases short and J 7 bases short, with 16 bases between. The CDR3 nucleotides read TGTGCCAGCAGTTCCCGTCTGGGGGCTGGTGGCTACACCTTC. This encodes CASSSRLGAGGYTF.

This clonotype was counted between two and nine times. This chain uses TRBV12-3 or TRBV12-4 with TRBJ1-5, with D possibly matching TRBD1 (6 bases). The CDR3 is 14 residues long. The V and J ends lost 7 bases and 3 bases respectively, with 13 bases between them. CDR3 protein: CASTNGQTNQPQHF. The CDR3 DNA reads TGTGCCAGCACGAACGGACAGACCAATCAGCCCCAGCATTTT.

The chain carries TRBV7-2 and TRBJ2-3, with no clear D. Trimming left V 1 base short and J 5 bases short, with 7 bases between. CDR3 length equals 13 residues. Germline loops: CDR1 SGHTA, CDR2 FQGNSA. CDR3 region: CASSLVRRDTQYF. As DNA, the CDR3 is TGTGCCAGCAGCTTAGTACGTAGAGATACGCAGTATTTT.

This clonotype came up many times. CDR3 sequence: CAISPGRLTYEQYF. The CDR3 DNA reads as TGTGCCATCAGCCCGGGACGGCTAACCTACGAGCAGTACTTC. V gene TRBV10-3 combines with J gene TRBJ2-7; D is perhaps TRBD1 or TRBD2 (5 bases each). Germline CDR1 reads ENHRY; CDR2 reads SYGVKD. This CDR3 has 14 residues. The germline V and J ends were trimmed by 6 bases and 2 bases, with 14 bases remaining between them.